This entry describes one T cell receptor (beta chain). The record originates from a study of shared clonotypes between healthy human individuals. Sequencing was performed with immunoSEQ multiplex PCR; in TCRdb, only in-frame clones are kept and a portion is missing. The repertoire consists of approximately 2.1 million clones, with roughly 93% occurring once and the leading ten covering under 0.45%. The CDR3 length is 14 residues. Germline assignment: CDR1 MNHNY and CDR2 SVGAGI (reference sequence). V lost 7 bases to trimming and J lost 4 bases, with 16 bases between them. The sequence derives from a man younger than 35 in good health. Some clones in this sample may be carry-over from other donors' samples. Sequenced input: naive CD4+ T cells from PBMCs. Subset indicated: CD45RA+ positively selected. The chain links TRBV6-6 to TRBJ1-2; TRBD1 is a possible D gene (5 bases). CDR3 coding DNA: TGTGCCAGCACCCCGGCCAGGGCGGCCTATGGCTACACCTTC. As protein: CASTPARAAYGYTF.